This TCR beta chain was captured in a study of glioma-infiltrating T cells after dendritic cell vaccination (dated by TCRdb to the mid-2010s). About the investigation overall: Of the roughly 15 glioblastoma patients in the cohort, all drawn from Phase I and II dendritic cell vaccination trials, 9 were newly diagnosed and 6 had recurrent disease. Autologous tumor lysate-pulsed dendritic cell vaccination was administered to the patients between the early 2000s and the early 2010s. The vaccine was prepared from monocyte-derived dendritic cells that were cultured for more than six days with IL-4 and GM-CSF and then pulsed overnight with autologous tumor lysate. Each patient was given three intradermal dendritic cell vaccine injections, spaced two weeks apart, in the arm below the axilla. In glioblastoma patients vaccinated with dendritic cells, deep sequencing of TCR beta CDR3 regions served to measure tumor-infiltrating lymphocyte content and to compare repertoires between tumor and blood. Survival after dendritic cell vaccination was correlated with TCR sequencing metrics such as TIL content and the overlap between tumor and blood repertoires. General study outcomes and caveats: After dendritic cell vaccination, a higher estimated pretreatment TIL content predicted longer time to progression and longer overall survival. The cohort was small and heterogeneous, and full blood and tumor sets were available for few patients, with initial-recurrent tumor pairs available for even fewer patients. The three-group TCR overlap response model was characterized as speculative, and prospective validation of the model was stated to be required. TCR clonality showed no direct relationship with survival, which suggests that a diverse polyclonal response may matter.

From cysteine to phenylalanine, the CDR3 is 11 amino acids long. This entry keeps only the CDR3 DNA: 33 bases, framed from base 1. V is clipped by 5 bases and J by 11 bases, and the sequence between their germline boundaries is 12 bases long. In the germline V gene, CDR1 corresponds to SGHDN and CDR2 to FVKESK. TCRB CDR3 regions were amplified from around 1.9 ug genomic DNA, or all available DNA if less, using the immunoSEQ assay. The multiplex PCR employed 60 forward primers targeting TCR V beta segments and 13 reverse primers targeting J beta segments. To estimate reads per starting template, synthetic control templates were spiked into each sample at limiting dilution. The Illumina HiSeq System generated 87 bp sequencing reads. The study's own analysis went as follows. PCR and sequencing errors were removed by a nearest neighbor algorithm that merged closely related sequences. TCR overlap was measured as the percentage of unique tumor TCR beta sequences that were also present in the peripheral blood of the same patient. TCRdb re-hosts the immuneACCESS table, in-frame sequences only. Its copies lack some clones; in the studies checked, an unresolved V gene accounts for under half of them, and the cause for the rest is not known. V and J calls and clone size are those listed in that table; D and trimming were worked out from the DNA. For this sample the table gives about 73,000 clones, of which around 79% were detected only once. Approximately 2.3% of the sample is taken by the ten largest.

Comments on this clone: Its antigen is not yet known. Base quality data are lacking; no much larger clone is found one base away.

Patients were selected on the basis of adequate residual fresh-frozen tumor tissue and more than two years of available survival data. Molecular status otherwise varied across the glioblastoma patients, but none of them carried an isocitrate dehydrogenase mutation. PBMC were collected before vaccination, two weeks after the third vaccination, and at tumor progression when it occurred. The Qiagen DNeasy Blood extraction Kit was used to extract genomic DNA. This TCR derives from a human donor with glioblastoma. The V gene is TRBV14 and the J gene is TRBJ1-1, with the D segment identity uncertain. Here the sequenced sample was blood, taken before dendritic cell vaccination. The nucleotide sequence reads TGTGCCAGCAGCACTGGACGGGGTGCTTTCTTT. It translates to CASSTGRGAFF.